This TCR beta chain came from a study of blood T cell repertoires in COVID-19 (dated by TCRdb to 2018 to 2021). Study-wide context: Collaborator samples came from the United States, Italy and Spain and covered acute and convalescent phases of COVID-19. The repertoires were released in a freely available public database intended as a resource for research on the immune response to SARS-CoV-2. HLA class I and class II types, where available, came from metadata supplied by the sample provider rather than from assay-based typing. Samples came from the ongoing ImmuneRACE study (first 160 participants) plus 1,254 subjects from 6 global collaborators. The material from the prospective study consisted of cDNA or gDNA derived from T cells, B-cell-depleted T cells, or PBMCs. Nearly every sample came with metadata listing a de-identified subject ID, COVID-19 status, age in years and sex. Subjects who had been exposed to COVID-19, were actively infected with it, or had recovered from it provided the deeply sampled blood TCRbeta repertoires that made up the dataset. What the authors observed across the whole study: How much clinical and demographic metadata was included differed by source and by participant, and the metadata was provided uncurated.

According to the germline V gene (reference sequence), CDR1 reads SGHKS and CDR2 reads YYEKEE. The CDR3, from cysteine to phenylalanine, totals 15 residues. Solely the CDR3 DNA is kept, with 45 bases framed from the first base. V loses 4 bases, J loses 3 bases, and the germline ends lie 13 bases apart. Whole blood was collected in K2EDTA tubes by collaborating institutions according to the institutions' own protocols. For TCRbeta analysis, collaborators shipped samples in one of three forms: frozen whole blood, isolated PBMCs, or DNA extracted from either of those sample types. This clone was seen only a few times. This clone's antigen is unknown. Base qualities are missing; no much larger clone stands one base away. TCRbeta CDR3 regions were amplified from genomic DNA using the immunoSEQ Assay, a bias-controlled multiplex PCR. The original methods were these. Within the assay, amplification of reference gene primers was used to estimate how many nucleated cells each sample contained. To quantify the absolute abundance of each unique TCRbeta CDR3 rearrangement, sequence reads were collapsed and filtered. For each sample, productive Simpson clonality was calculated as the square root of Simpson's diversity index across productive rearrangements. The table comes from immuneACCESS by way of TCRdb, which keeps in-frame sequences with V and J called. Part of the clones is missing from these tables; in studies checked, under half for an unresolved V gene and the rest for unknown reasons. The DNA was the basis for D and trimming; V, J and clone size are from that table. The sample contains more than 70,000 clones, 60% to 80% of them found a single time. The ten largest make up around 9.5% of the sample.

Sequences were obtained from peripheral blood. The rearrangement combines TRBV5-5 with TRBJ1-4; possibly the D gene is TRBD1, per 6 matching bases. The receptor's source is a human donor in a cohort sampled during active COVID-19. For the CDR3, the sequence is CASSPTGFANEKLFF. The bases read TGTGCCAGCAGCCCAACAGGGTTCGCTAATGAAAAACTGTTTTTT. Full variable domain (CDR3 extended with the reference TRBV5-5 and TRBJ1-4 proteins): DAGVTQSPTHLIKTRGQQVTLRCSPISGHKSVSWYQQVLGQGPQFIFQYYEKEERGRGNFPDRFSARQFPNYSSELNVNALLLGDSALYLCASSPTGFANEKLFFGSGTQLSVL.